The 18 T cell receptor beta chains below come from one sample, sequenced in a study of early T cells in non-severe SARS-CoV-2 infection. From the 5' RACE reads, TCRdb called clonotypes with MiXCR, one entry per CDR3 protein. The sample contains about 67,000 distinct CDR3 sequences, around 10% of which appear only once. Sequences were obtained from whole blood. The receptors derive from an adult who was a healthcare worker with PCR-confirmed SARS-CoV-2 infection or an uninfected control (not recorded which).

This clonotype was detected only a few times. In DNA form, the CDR3 reads TGTGCCAGCAGCCGCTTCGGGGAGGCCGATGAGCAGTTCTTC. The encoded protein is CASSRFGEADEQFF. V is TRBV6-2 or TRBV6-3 and J is TRBJ2-1; D is perhaps TRBD2 (6 bases). The ends were cut back, 6 bases at V and 8 bases at J, with 17 bases in the middle. CDR3 length: 14 residues. Germline values: CDR1 MNHEY, CDR2 SVGEGT.

This clonotype was detected ten times or more. The V gene is TRBV6-5, the J gene TRBJ2-7, with 8 bases that match TRBD2. The V gene's germline CDR1 is MNHEY and CDR2 SVGAGI. V shed 0 bases, J shed 4 bases, and the junction held 5 bases outside the gene matches. The CDR3 totals 15 residues. CDR3 sequence reads: CASSYSLSGGYEQYF. The CDR3 DNA is TGTGCCAGCAGTTACTCCCTCAGCGGGGGTTACGAGCAGTACTTC.

This clonotype was seen many times. The chain uses TRBV11-2 and TRBJ1-1, with D maybe TRBD1 (5 bases). Germline CDR1 SGHAT, CDR2 FQNNGV. The CDR3 consists of 15 residues. V was pared by 5 bases and J by 1 base, with 14 bases between. The CDR3 loop reads CASSQRGRGNTEAFF. In DNA, the CDR3 is TGTGCCAGCAGCCAAAGGGGACGCGGGAACACTGAAGCTTTCTTT.

This clonotype was recorded many times. The rearrangement joins TRBV29-1 to TRBJ2-1, with D perhaps matching TRBD1 (6 bases). Trimming cost V 7 bases and J 4 bases, with 17 bases left between them. CDR1 and CDR2 (germline): SQVTM, ANQGSEA. The CDR3 loop spans 14 amino acids. In nucleotides, the CDR3 is TGCAGCGGGGCCAGGGGAGTGGGTTACAATGAGCAGTTCTTC. It is translated as CSGARGVGYNEQFF.

There are many counts of this clonotype. The chain combines TRBV7-9 with TRBJ2-1, with D perhaps matching TRBD1 or TRBD2 (6 bases each). V was pared by 4 bases and J by 2 bases, with 15 bases between. From germline, CDR1 is SEHNR and CDR2 FQNEAQ (reference sequence). The CDR3 runs to 16 residues. CDR3 coding DNA: TGTGCCAGCAGCTGGAGGGCCGGGGGCGCCTACAATGAGCAGTTCTTC. Its protein product is CASSWRAGGAYNEQFF.

This clonotype was found many times. This rearrangement joins TRBV7-3 to TRBJ2-3; no clear D. CDR1 SGHTA and CDR2 FQGTGA come from the germline V gene. The CDR3 is 15 residues long. Trimming cost V 4 bases and J 2 bases, with 13 bases left between them. The CDR3 DNA follows: TGTGCCAGCAGCTCCCAAAAGACTGTCACAGATACGCAGTATTTT. Translation: CASSSQKTVTDTQYF.

This clonotype was counted many times. The V gene is TRBV25-1, the J gene TRBJ2-3, with 9 bases that match TRBD2. Germline V gene lookup returns CDR1 MGHDK and CDR2 SYGVNS. The V segment lost 3 bases and the J segment 3 bases; nucleotides outside the gene matches: 7. The CDR3 length is 16 residues. The CDR3 nucleotides read TGTGCCAGCAGTGACCTGGGTGCGGGAGGGACAGATACGCAGTATTTT. Its translation is CASSDLGAGGTDTQYF. The full variable domain, in which reference TRBV25-1 and TRBJ2-3 provide the parts outside the CDR3, is EADIYQTPRYLVIGTGKKITLECSQTMGHDKMYWYQQDPGMELHLIHYSYGVNSTEKGDLSSESTVSRIRTEHFPLTLESARPSHTSQYLCASSDLGAGGTDTQYFGPGTRLTVL.

This clonotype was observed many times. This rearrangement joins TRBV6-2 or TRBV6-3 to TRBJ1-4, with 10 bases matching TRBD1. Germline CDR1 MNHEY, CDR2 SVGEGT. V dropped 8 bases and J dropped 0; count of bases not matched to a gene: 3. The CDR3 is 15 amino acids. In DNA form, the CDR3 reads TGTGCCAGCTCCGGACAGGGGGCAACTAATGAAAAACTGTTTTTT. Protein sequence: CASSGQGATNEKLFF.

To note about this clonotype: A junction boundary mismatches the germline segment, possibly from a read error. The V and J genes are TRBV29-1 and TRBJ2-5, with TRBD1 as a possible D gene (5 bases). Germline CDR1 SQVTM, CDR2 ANQGSEA. This CDR3 is built from 13 residues. The DNA for the CDR3 is TGCAGCGTTCCTCTGGCAGGGCAAGGGACCCAGTACTTC. It is translated as CSVPLAGQGTQYF.

This clonotype was counted a few times. V is TRBV5-1 and J is TRBJ2-5, with D perhaps TRBD1 (6 bases). The CDR3 is 17 amino acids. The germline V and J ends were trimmed by 0 bases and 3 bases, with 18 bases remaining between them. The germline V gene encodes CDR1 SGHRS and CDR2 YFSETQ. The CDR3 loop is CASSLDRQGSEEETQYF. The CDR3 nucleotides read TGCGCCAGCAGCTTGGATCGCCAGGGGAGCGAAGAAGAGACCCAGTACTTC.

This clonotype was seen many times. V is TRBV19 and J is TRBJ2-3, with TRBD2 matching 9 bases. With 5 bases clipped from V and 0 bases from J, the junction kept 3 bases outside the gene matches. The CDR3 consists of 15 residues. CDR1 is LNHDA and CDR2 is SQIVND in the germline V gene (reference sequence). This chain's CDR3 is CASSFAGGSTDTQYF. In nucleotides, the CDR3 is TGTGCCAGTAGTTTTGCGGGAGGGAGCACAGATACGCAGTATTTT.

The chain is built from TRBV2 and TRBJ1-5; maybe TRBD1 (6 bases). This CDR3 has 12 amino acids. Germline loops: CDR1 SNHLY, CDR2 FYNNEI. V gave up 7 bases and J gave up 8 bases, with 12 bases separating them. DNA of the CDR3: TGTGCCAGCAATACTAACAGGGAGCCCCAGCATTTT. It is translated as CASNTNREPQHF.

Worth noting for this clonotype: A much larger clonotype is one base distant, so this may be a read error. The chain is built from TRBV6-6 and TRBJ1-5; no clear D gene. The CDR3 consists of 15 residues. Germline V gene sequence: CDR1 MNHNY, CDR2 SVGAGI (reference sequence). CDR3 DNA: TGTGCCAGCAGTTCCCGACGGGATGGCAAACAGCCCCAGCATTTT. Amino acid sequence: CASSSRRDGKQPQHF.

The sample holds many counts of this clonotype. This sequence joins TRBV6-2 or TRBV6-3 and TRBJ2-7, with TRBD2 matching over 7 bases. Germline values: CDR1 MNHEY, CDR2 SVGEGT. J gave up 2 bases and V 4 bases, and 2 bases lay outside the gene matches. CDR3 length: 13 residues. This CDR3 reads CASSLAGTYEQYF. In DNA form, the CDR3 reads TGTGCCAGCAGTTTAGCGGGCACCTACGAGCAGTACTTC.

V is TRBV7-2 and J is TRBJ2-7; 8 bases match TRBD1. Trimming took 5 bases from V and 5 from J; bases not matched to a gene: 8. Germline CDR1 reads SGHTA; CDR2 reads FQGNSA. The CDR3 is 14 amino acids. CDR3 in DNA: TGTGCCAGCAGCATCGCTCAGGGGGCCGACGAGCAGTACTTC. Translating it yields CASSIAQGADEQYF.

This clonotype was detected ten times or more. V is TRBV18 and J is TRBJ2-6; D may match TRBD1 or TRBD2 (5 bases each). The CDR3 has 18 residues. CDR1 KGHSH and CDR2 LQKENI come from the germline V gene. Trimming removed 3 bases from V and 0 bases from J, with 15 bases in between. The CDR3 DNA follows: TGTGCCAGCTCACCGGAAATAGGGACCCACTCTGGGGCCAACGTCCTGACTTTC. As protein: CASSPEIGTHSGANVLTF.

This clonotype has at least ten counts. This sequence joins TRBV9 and TRBJ2-1, with TRBD2 identical over 13 bases. Germline trimming cut 4 bases from V and 9 bases from J; bases unmatched to any gene: 10. The germline V gene has CDR1 SGDLS and CDR2 YYNGEE. This CDR3 has 16 residues. In DNA form, the CDR3 reads TGTGCCAGCAGCTTAATGGGACTAGCGGGGTCGGGTGAGCAGTTCTTC. It encodes CASSLMGLAGSGEQFF.

This clonotype occurred a few times. This chain connects TRBV7-9 to TRBJ1-5; D is ambiguous. Germline-derived CDR1 and CDR2 are SEHNR and FQNEAQ (reference sequence). CDR3 length: 13 residues. V lost 4 bases and J 5 bases, leaving 9 bases between the germline ends. In nucleotides, the CDR3 is TGTGCCAGCAGCTATGGCGGGGATCAGCCCCAGCATTTT. It specifies CASSYGGDQPQHF.